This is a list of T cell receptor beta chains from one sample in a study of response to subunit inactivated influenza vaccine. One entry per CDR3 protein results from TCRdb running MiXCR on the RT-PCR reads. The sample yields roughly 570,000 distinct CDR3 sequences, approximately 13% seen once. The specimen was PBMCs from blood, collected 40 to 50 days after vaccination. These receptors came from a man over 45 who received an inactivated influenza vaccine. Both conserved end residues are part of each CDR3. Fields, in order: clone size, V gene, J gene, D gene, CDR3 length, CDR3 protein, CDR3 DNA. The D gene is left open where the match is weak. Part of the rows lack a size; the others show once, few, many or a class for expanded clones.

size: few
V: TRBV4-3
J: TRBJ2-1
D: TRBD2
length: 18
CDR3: CASSQTWLGTSGDNEQFF
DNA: TGCGCCAGCAGCCAAACCTGGCTAGGGACTAGCGGGGACAATGAGCAGTTCTTC

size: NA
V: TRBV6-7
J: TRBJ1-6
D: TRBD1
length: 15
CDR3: CASSPGTGTNSPLHF
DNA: TGTGCCAGCAGTCCAGGGACAGGGACTAATTCACCCCTCCACTTT

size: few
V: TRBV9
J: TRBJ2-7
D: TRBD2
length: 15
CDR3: CASSVAAGGGYEQYF
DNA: TGTGCCAGCAGCGTAGCGGCGGGAGGGGGGTACGAGCAGTACTTC

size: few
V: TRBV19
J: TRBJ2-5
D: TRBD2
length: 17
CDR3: CASSIGDPSGVRETQYF
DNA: TGTGCCAGTAGTATCGGCGACCCTAGCGGGGTTCGAGAGACCCAGTACTTC

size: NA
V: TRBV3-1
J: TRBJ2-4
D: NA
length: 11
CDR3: CASSPGNIQYF
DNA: TGTGCCAGCAGCCCAGGAAACATTCAGTACTTC

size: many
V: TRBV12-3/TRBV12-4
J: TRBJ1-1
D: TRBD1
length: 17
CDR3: CASRTNIWDRVNTEAFF
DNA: TGTGCCAGCAGAACCAACATATGGGACAGGGTCAACACTGAAGCTTTCTTT

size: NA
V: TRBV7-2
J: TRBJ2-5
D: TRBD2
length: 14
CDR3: CASSPLAGGLLQYF
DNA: TGTGCCAGCAGCCCCCTAGCGGGGGGGCTCTTACAGTACTTC

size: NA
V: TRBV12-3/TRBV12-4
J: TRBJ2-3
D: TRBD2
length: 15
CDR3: CASARWAGGGDTQYF
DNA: TGTGCCAGCGCCCGCTGGGCGGGAGGGGGAGATACGCAGTATTTT

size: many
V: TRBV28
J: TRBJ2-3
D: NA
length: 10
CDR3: CASGSDTQYF
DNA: TGTGCCAGCGGGTCGGATACGCAGTATTTT

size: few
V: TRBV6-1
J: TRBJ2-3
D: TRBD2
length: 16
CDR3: CASSRLAGGRTDTQYF
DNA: TGTGCCAGCAGCCGACTAGCGGGAGGGAGGACAGATACGCAGTATTTT

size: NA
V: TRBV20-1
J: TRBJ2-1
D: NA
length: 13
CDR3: CSAGRSAVGEQFF
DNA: TGCAGTGCTGGCCGGTCTGCCGTAGGTGAGCAGTTCTTC

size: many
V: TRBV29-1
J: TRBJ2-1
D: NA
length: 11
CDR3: CSVEGLNEQFF
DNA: TGCAGCGTTGAAGGGCTCAATGAGCAGTTCTTC

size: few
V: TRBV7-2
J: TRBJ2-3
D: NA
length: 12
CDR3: CASSFAADTQYF
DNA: TGTGCCAGCAGCTTTGCGGCAGATACGCAGTATTTT

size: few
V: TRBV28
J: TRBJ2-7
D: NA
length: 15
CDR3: CASSRTLGRDYEQYF
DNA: TGTGCCAGCAGCCGTACTCTCGGACGGGACTACGAGCAGTACTTC

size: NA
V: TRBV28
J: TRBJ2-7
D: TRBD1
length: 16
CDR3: CASSTPDRGISYEQYF
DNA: TGTGCCAGCAGCACCCCGGACAGGGGAATCTCCTACGAGCAGTACTTC